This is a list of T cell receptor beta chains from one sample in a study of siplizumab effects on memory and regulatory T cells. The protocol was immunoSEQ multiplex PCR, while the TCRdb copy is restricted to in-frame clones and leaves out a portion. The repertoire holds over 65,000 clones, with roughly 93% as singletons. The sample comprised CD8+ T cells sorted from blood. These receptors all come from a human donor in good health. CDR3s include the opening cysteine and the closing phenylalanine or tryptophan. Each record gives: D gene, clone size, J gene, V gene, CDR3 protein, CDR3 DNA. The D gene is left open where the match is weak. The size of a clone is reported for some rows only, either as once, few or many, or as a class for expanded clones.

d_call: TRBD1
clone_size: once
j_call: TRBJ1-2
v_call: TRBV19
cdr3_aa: CASSIAGQGIYGYTF
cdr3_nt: TGTGCCAGTAGTATTGCGGGACAGGGGATCTATGGCTACACCTTC

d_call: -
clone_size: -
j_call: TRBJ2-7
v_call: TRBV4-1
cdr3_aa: CASSQGVNYEQYF
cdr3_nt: TGCGCCAGCAGCCAAGGGGTAAACTACGAGCAGTACTTC

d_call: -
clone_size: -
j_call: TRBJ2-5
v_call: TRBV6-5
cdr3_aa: CASSPGSAQETQYF
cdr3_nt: TGTGCCAGCAGCCCAGGGAGCGCTCAAGAGACCCAGTACTTC

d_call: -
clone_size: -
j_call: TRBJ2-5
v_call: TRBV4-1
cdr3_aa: CASSQDLSQETQYF
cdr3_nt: TGCGCCAGCAGCCAAGATCTGAGCCAAGAGACCCAGTACTTC

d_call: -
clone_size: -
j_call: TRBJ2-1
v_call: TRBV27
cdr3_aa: CASSYYNEQFF
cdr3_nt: TGTGCCAGCAGTTACTACAATGAGCAGTTCTTC

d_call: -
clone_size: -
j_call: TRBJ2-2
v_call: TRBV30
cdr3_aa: CAPRRGPNTGELFF
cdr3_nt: TGTGCCCCGCGGAGGGGCCCGAACACCGGGGAGCTGTTTTTT

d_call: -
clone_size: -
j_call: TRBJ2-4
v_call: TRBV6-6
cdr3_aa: CASSAVSRQTEYF
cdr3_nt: TGTGCCAGCAGCGCAGTTAGTCGACAGACTGAGTACTTC

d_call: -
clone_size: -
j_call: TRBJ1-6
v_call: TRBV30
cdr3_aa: CAWSVEGSPLHF
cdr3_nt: TGTGCCTGGAGTGTGGAGGGGTCACCCCTCCACTTT

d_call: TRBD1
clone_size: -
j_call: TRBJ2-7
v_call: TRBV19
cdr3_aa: CASSISLDRSSYEQYF
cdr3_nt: TGTGCCAGTAGTATAAGCCTGGACAGGAGCTCCTACGAGCAGTACTTC

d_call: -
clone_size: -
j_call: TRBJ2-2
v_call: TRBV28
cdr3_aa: CASSLAGFGGELFF
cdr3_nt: TGTGCCAGCAGTTTAGCAGGTTTCGGAGGGGAGCTGTTTTTT

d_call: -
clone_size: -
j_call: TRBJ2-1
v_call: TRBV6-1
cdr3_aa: CASSDWDGDYNEQFF
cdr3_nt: TGTGCCAGCAGTGATTGGGACGGAGATTACAATGAGCAGTTCTTC

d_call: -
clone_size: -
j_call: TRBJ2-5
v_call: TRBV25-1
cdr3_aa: CASSARGQETQYF
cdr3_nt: TGTGCCAGCAGTGCGAGGGGTCAAGAGACCCAGTACTTC

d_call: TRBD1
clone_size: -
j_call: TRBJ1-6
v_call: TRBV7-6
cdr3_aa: CASSLSGGLGSYNSPLHF
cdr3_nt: TGTGCCAGCAGCTTATCAGGGGGGCTGGGCTCCTATAATTCACCCCTCCACTTT